What follows describes a single TCR beta chain. The data were obtained in a study of blood T cell repertoires in COVID-19. About the research overall: Some COVID-19 samples were acute and others convalescent; all came from the United States, Italy and Spain. T cells, B-cell-depleted T cells, or PBMCs supplied cDNA or gDNA.

How the authors handled the data: Reference gene primer amplification in the assay estimated nucleated cell counts. Repertoires were generated with immunoSEQ multiplex PCR, while TCRdb's copy carries only in-frame clones and drops some. V and J calls and clone size are given by that table; D and trimming were obtained from the DNA. The data contain approximately 60,000 clones, 82% of them singletons. Trimming removed 2 bases at V and 1 base at J, with 5 bases between. The CDR3 is made up of 13 amino acids. Germline lookup yields CDR1 MNHEY and CDR2 SMNVEV (reference sequence). Material for sequencing was peripheral blood. This receptor was identified in a woman older than 75 with acute or convalescent COVID-19. The genes are TRBV27 and TRBJ1-1, with D unclear. CDR3 coding DNA: TGTGCCAGCAGTTTAACAGAGAACACTGAAGCTTTCTTT. Translated, it gives CASSLTENTEAFF.